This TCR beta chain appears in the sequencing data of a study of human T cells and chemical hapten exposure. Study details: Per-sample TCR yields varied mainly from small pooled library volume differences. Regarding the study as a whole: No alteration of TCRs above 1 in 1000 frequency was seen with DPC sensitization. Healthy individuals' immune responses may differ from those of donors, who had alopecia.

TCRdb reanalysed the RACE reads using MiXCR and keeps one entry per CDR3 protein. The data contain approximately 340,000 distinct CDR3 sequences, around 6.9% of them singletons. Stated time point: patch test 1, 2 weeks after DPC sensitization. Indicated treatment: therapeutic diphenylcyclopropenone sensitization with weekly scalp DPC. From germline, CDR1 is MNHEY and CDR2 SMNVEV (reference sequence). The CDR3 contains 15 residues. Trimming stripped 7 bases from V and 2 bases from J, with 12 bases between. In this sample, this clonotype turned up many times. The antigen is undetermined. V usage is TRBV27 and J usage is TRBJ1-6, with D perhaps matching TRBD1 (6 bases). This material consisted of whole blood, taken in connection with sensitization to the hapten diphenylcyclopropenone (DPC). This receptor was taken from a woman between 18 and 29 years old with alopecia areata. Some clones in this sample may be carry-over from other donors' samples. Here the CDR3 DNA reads TGTGCCAGCAACCCGAGGGACACCTATAATTCACCCCTCCACTTT. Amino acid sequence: CASNPRDTYNSPLHF.